This T cell receptor beta chain came from a study of human T cells and chemical hapten exposure. The time point here: patch test 3, about 24 weeks after DPC sensitization. The treatment is: therapeutic diphenylcyclopropenone sensitization with weekly scalp DPC. Researchers sampled blood before each patch test went on. Whole blood that had not been fractionated was the source of extracted total RNA. The germline V gene has CDR1 DFQATT and CDR2 SNEGSKA (reference sequence). The germline V and J ends were trimmed by 5 bases and 0 bases, with 11 bases remaining between them. This CDR3 is built from 14 residues. Via MiXCR, TCRdb re-called the RACE reads, giving one row per CDR3 protein. The table records roughly 150,000 distinct CDR3 sequences, roughly a quarter of them present only once.

The starting material was whole blood, obtained in connection with sensitization to the hapten diphenylcyclopropenone (DPC). The sequence was collected from a woman aged 18 to 35 with alopecia areata. Some clones in this sample may be carry-over from other donors' samples. The gene calls are TRBV20-1 and TRBJ2-1, with D unresolved. Here the CDR3 DNA reads TGCAGTGCTGATAAACAGCTCTCCTACAATGAGCAGTTCTTC. Its translation: CSADKQLSYNEQFF.